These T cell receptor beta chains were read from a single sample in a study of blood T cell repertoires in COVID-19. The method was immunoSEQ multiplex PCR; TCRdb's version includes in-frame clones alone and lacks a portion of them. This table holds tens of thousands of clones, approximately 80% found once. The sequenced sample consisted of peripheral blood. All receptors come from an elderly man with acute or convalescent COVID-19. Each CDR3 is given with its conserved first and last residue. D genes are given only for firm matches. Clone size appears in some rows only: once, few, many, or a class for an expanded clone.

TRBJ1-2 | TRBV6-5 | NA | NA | CASSGSGSASRGYTF | TGTGCCAGCAGCGGTTCCGGGTCAGCTTCTAGAGGCTACACCTTC
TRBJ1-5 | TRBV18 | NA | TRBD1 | CASSPTGEDQPQHF | TGTGCCAGCTCACCTACAGGGGAGGATCAGCCCCAGCATTTT
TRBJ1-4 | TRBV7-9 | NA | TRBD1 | CASSLRRTGESEKLFF | TGTGCCAGCAGCCTCAGGAGGACAGGGGAAAGTGAAAAACTGTTTTTT
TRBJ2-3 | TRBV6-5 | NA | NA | CASSYSAGPYTDTQYF | TGTGCCAGCAGTTACTCGGCAGGGCCCTACACAGATACGCAGTATTTT
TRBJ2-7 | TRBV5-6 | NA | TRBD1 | CASSATGTGNSYEQYF | TGTGCCAGCAGCGCGACCGGGACAGGCAATTCCTACGAGCAGTACTTC
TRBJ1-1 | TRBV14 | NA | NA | CASSVNSHGTNTEAFF | TGTGCCAGCAGCGTTAACAGCCACGGAACAAACACTGAAGCTTTCTTT
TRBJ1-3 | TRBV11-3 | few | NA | CASSLNSQTGNTIYF | TGTGCCAGCAGCTTAAACAGCCAAACTGGAAACACCATATATTTT
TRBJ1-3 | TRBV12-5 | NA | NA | CASGWVPRAGNTIYF | TGTGCTAGTGGTTGGGTTCCCAGGGCTGGAAACACCATATATTTT
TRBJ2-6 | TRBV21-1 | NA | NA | CASSKVQTSISGANVLTF | TGTGCCAGCAGCAAAGTACAGACCAGTATCTCTGGGGCCAACGTCCTGACTTTC
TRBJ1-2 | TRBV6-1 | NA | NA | CASSEVGTNGYTF | TGTGCCAGCAGTGAGGTTGGGACAAATGGCTACACCTTC
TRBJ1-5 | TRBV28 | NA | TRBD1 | CASEELTGERQPQHF | TGTGCCAGCGAAGAACTCACAGGGGAACGGCAGCCCCAGCATTTT
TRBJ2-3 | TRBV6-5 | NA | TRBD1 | CASSYEGTAQYF | TGTGCCAGCAGTTACGAGGGGACAGCGCAGTATTTT
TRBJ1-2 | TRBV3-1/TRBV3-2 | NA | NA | CASSQLSGALVYGYTF | TGTGCCAGCAGCCAACTGAGTGGGGCCCTTGTCTATGGCTACACCTTC
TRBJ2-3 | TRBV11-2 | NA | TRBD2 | CASSLDPRLAGGTDTQYF | TGTGCCAGCAGCTTAGATCCGAGGCTAGCGGGGGGCACAGATACGCAGTATTTT
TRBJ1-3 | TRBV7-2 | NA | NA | CASSLAGAGNTIYF | TGTGCCAGCAGCTTAGCAGGGGCCGGAAACACCATATATTTT
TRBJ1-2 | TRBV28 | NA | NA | CASSLGGARNYGYTF | TGTGCCAGCAGTTTAGGGGGGGCGCGGAACTATGGCTACACCTTC
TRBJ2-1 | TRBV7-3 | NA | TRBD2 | CASSDWPGGTSLYNEQFF | TGTGCCAGCAGCGATTGGCCTGGGGGGACTAGCCTTTACAATGAGCAGTTCTTC
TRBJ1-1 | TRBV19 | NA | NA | CASSLRQSNTEAFF | TGTGCCAGTAGTCTTCGACAGAGTAACACTGAAGCTTTCTTT
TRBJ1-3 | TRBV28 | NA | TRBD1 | CASSMTGTGNTIYF | TGTGCCAGCAGCATGACAGGGACTGGAAACACCATATATTTT
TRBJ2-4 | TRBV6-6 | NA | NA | CASSYPGFGSIQYF | TGTGCCAGCAGTTACCCGGGATTTGGGAGCATTCAGTACTTC
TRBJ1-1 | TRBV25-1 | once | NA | CASSETVGQLNTEAFF | TGTGCCAGCAGTGAAACTGTGGGACAACTGAACACTGAAGCTTTCTTT
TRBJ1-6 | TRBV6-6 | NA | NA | CASSPTKGRNSPLHF | TGTGCCAGCAGTCCCACGAAGGGGCGAAATTCACCCCTCCACTTT
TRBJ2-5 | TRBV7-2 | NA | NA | CASSPAKNRVRQETQYF | TGTGCCAGCAGCCCAGCTAAAAACAGGGTTCGGCAAGAGACCCAGTACTTC
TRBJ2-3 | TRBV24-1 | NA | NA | CATSRDTDTNTQYF | TGTGCCACCAGCAGGGACACCGACACGAATACGCAGTATTTT
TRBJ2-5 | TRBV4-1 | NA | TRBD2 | CASSQDWISGGAGLRETQYF | TGCGCCAGCAGCCAAGATTGGATTAGCGGGGGGGCGGGGCTTAGAGAGACCCAGTACTTC
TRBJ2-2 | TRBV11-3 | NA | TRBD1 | CASSSRTGGTGELFF | TGTGCCAGCAGCTCCCGGACAGGGGGGACCGGGGAGCTGTTTTTT
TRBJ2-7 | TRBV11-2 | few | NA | CASSLDWRGMSEQYF | TGTGCCAGCAGCTTAGATTGGAGGGGTATGAGCGAGCAGTACTTC
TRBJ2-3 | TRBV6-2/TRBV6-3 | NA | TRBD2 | CASSYGGGSLRTDTQYF | TGTGCCAGCAGTTATGGCGGGGGGTCACTACGCACAGATACGCAGTATTTT
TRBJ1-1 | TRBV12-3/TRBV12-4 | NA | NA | CASSFVLGGKAFF | TGTGCCAGCAGTTTCGTTCTGGGGGGTAAAGCTTTCTTT
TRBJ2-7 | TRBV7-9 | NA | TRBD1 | CASSSRTGAYEQYF | TGTGCCAGCAGCTCGAGGACAGGGGCCTACGAGCAGTACTTC
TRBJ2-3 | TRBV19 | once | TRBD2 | CASSIVAGGTDTQYF | TGTGCCAGTAGTATTGTAGCGGGGGGCACAGATACGCAGTATTTT
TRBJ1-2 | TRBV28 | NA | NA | CASSLWGPKPGHHNYGYTF | TGTGCCAGCAGTTTATGGGGGCCTAAACCGGGACACCATAACTATGGCTACACCTTC
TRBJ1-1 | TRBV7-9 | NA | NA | CASSLAAYTEAFF | TGTGCCAGCAGCTTAGCGGCCTACACTGAAGCTTTCTTT
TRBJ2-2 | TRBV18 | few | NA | CASSPGQNTGELFF | TGTGCCAGCTCACCGGGACAGAACACCGGGGAGCTGTTTTTT
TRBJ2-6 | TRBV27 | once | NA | CASSFGRSSGANVLTF | TGTGCCAGCAGTTTTGGGAGGAGCTCTGGGGCCAACGTCCTGACTTTC
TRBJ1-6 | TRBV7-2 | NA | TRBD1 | CASSSSGQKNSPLHF | TGTGCCAGCAGCTCCTCGGGACAGAAGAATTCACCCCTCCACTTT
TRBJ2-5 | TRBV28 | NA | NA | CASRPYGVGAFQETQYF | TGTGCCAGCAGACCTTATGGAGTGGGGGCTTTCCAAGAGACCCAGTACTTC
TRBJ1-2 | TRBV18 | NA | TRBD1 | CASSPVLGQDYGYTF | TGTGCCAGCTCCCCTGTACTAGGACAGGACTATGGCTACACCTTC
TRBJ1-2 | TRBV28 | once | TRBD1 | CASSLPSGTGGGYTF | TGTGCCAGCAGTTTACCCAGCGGGACAGGGGGAGGCTACACCTTC
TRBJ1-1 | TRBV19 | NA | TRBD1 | CASRTTGSKSEAFF | TGTGCCAGTAGAACGACAGGGTCAAAATCTGAAGCTTTCTTT
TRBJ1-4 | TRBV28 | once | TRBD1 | CASRGTGIEKLFF | TGTGCCAGCAGGGGGACAGGGATTGAAAAACTGTTTTTT
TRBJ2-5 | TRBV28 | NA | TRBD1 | CASSSWTGFGRETQYF | TGTGCCAGCAGTTCCTGGACAGGGTTTGGTCGGGAGACCCAGTACTTC
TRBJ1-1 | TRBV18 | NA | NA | CASSPPAGANTEAFF | TGTGCCAGCTCACCCCCAGCGGGGGCGAACACTGAAGCTTTCTTT
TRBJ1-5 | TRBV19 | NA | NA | CASSWSGNQPQHF | TGTGCCAGTAGTTGGTCGGGGAATCAGCCCCAGCATTTT
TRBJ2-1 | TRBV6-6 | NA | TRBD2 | CASSNGRASYNEQFF | TGTGCCAGCAGTAACGGGAGGGCGTCCTACAATGAGCAGTTCTTC
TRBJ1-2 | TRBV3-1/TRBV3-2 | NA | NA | CASSHEGGAGYGYTF | TGTGCCAGCAGCCACGAGGGGGGGGCGGGCTATGGCTACACCTTC
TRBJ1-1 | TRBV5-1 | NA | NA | CASSLATGGTEAFF | TGCGCCAGCAGCTTGGCCACGGGAGGCACTGAAGCTTTCTTT
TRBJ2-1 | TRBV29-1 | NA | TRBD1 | CSVEPGQGNEQFF | TGCAGCGTTGAGCCGGGACAGGGAAATGAGCAGTTCTTC
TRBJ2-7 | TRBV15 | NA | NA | CATSVGFYEQYF | TGTGCCACCAGCGTCGGGTTCTACGAGCAGTACTTC
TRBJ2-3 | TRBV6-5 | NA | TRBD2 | CASGNSGGGTDTQYF | TGTGCCAGCGGCAATAGCGGGGGGGGCACAGATACGCAGTATTTT
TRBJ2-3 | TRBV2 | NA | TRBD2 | CASSEGAGGPHTLDTQYF | TGTGCCAGCAGTGAGGGAGCGGGAGGGCCTCATACCTTAGATACGCAGTATTTT
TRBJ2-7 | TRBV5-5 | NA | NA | CASSFQAGGSYEQYF | TGTGCCAGCAGCTTTCAAGCGGGCGGCTCCTACGAGCAGTACTTC
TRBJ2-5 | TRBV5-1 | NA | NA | CASSGVQETQYF | TGCGCCAGCAGCGGAGTTCAAGAGACCCAGTACTTC
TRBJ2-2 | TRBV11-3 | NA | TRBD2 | CASSLTSGRTGELFF | TGTGCCAGCAGCTTAACTAGCGGGAGAACCGGGGAGCTGTTTTTT
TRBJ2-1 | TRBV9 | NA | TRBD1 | CASSPSQGDYNEQFF | TGTGCCAGCAGCCCTTCGCAGGGGGACTACAATGAGCAGTTCTTC
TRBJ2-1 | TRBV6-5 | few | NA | CASSPSHRSQNEQFF | TGTGCCAGCAGTCCCTCCCACAGGAGCCAGAATGAGCAGTTCTTC
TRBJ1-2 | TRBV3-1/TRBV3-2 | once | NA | CASSQSRSGYTF | TGTGCCAGCAGCCAATCGAGATCTGGCTACACCTTC
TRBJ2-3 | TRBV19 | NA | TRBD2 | CASAGTSGLTDTQYF | TGTGCCAGTGCCGGGACTAGCGGCCTCACAGATACGCAGTATTTT
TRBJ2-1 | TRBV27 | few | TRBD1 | CASSLQGAHQFF | TGTGCCAGCAGTTTACAGGGGGCGCATCAGTTCTTC
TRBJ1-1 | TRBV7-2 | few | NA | CASSFKAETEAFF | TGTGCCAGCAGCTTTAAGGCGGAGACTGAAGCTTTCTTT